One sample yielded the 8 T cell receptor beta chains listed below, sequenced in a study of shared clonotypes between healthy human individuals. The repertoire was sequenced with immunoSEQ multiplex PCR; TCRdb's copy has only in-frame clones and lacks some. Of under 1,100,000 clones listed, approximately 70% are singletons. The sequenced sample consisted of memory CD4+ T cells sorted from blood. The subset is: CD45RA-negative fraction. The receptors shown here come from a man aged 18-30 years in good health.

V gene TRBV12-5 combines with J gene TRBJ1-6; 7 positions agree with TRBD1. Germline-derived CDR1 and CDR2 are LGHNT and FRNRAP. The CDR3 consists of 17 residues. The V segment lost 4 bases and the J segment 3 bases; nucleotides outside the gene matches: 9. The CDR3 loop reads CASGYGFRDSYNSPLHF. The CDR3 bases are TGTGCTAGTGGTTATGGGTTTCGGGACAGCTATAATTCACCCCTCCACTTT.

In its sample, this clone was seen a few times. The chain links TRBV11-2 to TRBJ2-7; 8 bases match TRBD2. The CDR3 has 16 residues. CDR1 and CDR2 from the germline V gene are SGHAT and FQNNGV. With V trimmed by 1 base and J by 2 bases, 7 bases remained unmatched. Written as DNA, the CDR3 is TGTGCCAGCAGCTTAGGGGCCGGGGGGGCCACCTACGAGCAGTACTTC. This gives the protein CASSLGAGGATYEQYF. Based on the CDR3 plus reference TRBV11-2 and TRBJ2-7, the full variable domain is EAGVAQSPRYKIIEKRQSVAFWCNPISGHATLYWYQQILGQGPKLLIQFQNNGVVDDSQLPKDRFSAERLKGVDSTLKIQPAKLEDSAVYLCASSLGAGGATYEQYFGPGTRLTVT.

The chain uses TRBV5-4 and TRBJ2-4; no reliable D call. The CDR3 is 14 residues long. V dropped 4 bases and J dropped 0 bases, with 8 bases sitting between them. Germline V gene sequence: CDR1 SGHNT, CDR2 YYREEE (reference sequence). The CDR3 protein is CASSQELAKNIQYF. The CDR3 DNA follows: TGTGCCAGCAGCCAGGAATTAGCCAAAAACATTCAGTACTTC.

The chain links TRBV5-1 to TRBJ1-1, with D maybe TRBD1 (5 bases). The V gene's germline CDR1 is SGHRS and CDR2 YFSETQ. There are 14 residues in the CDR3. The ends were cut back, 1 base at V and 5 bases at J, with 12 bases in the middle. This chain's CDR3 is CASSLWGLRTEAFF. In nucleotides, the CDR3 is TGCGCCAGCAGCTTGTGGGGACTCAGAACTGAAGCTTTCTTT. Based on the CDR3 plus reference TRBV5-1 and TRBJ1-1, the full variable domain is KAGVTQTPRYLIKTRGQQVTLSCSPISGHRSVSWYQQTPGQGLQFLFEYFSETQRNKGNFPGRFSGRQFSNSRSEMNVSTLELGDSALYLCASSLWGLRTEAFFGQGTRLTVV.

Of note for this clone: The sample holds other DNA sequences that translate to the same CDR3. The chain uses TRBV5-1 and TRBJ2-5; 14 positions match TRBD2. Germline V gene data show CDR1 as SGHRS and CDR2 as YFSETQ. The CDR3 contains 16 residues. The junction had 2 bases not matched to a gene; V was cut back by 0 bases and J by 4 bases. CDR3 protein: CASSLAGLAGGETQYF. The CDR3 DNA reads TGCGCCAGCAGCTTGGCAGGACTAGCGGGAGGAGAGACCCAGTACTTC.

The chain employs TRBV9 and TRBJ1-2, with D unclear. The CDR3 has 12 residues. Trimming removed 3 bases at V and 7 bases at J, with 10 bases between. Germline CDR1 is SGDLS and CDR2 is YYNGEE. DNA for the CDR3: TGTGCCAGCAGCGCCGGGTTTGGTGGCTACACCTTC. This codes for CASSAGFGGYTF.

CDR3 sequence reads: CASSRQVMGAFF. The CDR3 nucleotides read TGCGCCAGCAGTCGACAGGTTATGGGAGCTTTCTTT. This chain links TRBV10-2 with TRBJ1-1, with D possibly matching TRBD1 (6 bases). The germline gives CDR1 WSHSY, CDR2 SAAADI. CDR3 length: 12 residues. V lost 5 bases and J 10 bases, leaving 14 bases between the germline ends.

The rearrangement joins TRBV11-2 to TRBJ2-7; the D call may be TRBD1 or TRBD2 (5 bases each). The CDR3 length is 14 residues. Germline CDR1 and CDR2: SGHAT and FQNNGV. With 0 bases removed from V and 2 bases from J, the gap between germline ends came to 8 bases. CDR3 DNA: TGTGCCAGCAGCTTAGATGGGGGAGCCTACGAGCAGTACTTC. This codes for CASSLDGGAYEQYF. Using reference TRBV11-2 and TRBJ2-7 for the parts outside the CDR3, the full variable domain is EAGVAQSPRYKIIEKRQSVAFWCNPISGHATLYWYQQILGQGPKLLIQFQNNGVVDDSQLPKDRFSAERLKGVDSTLKIQPAKLEDSAVYLCASSLDGGAYEQYFGPGTRLTVT.